The 14 T cell receptor beta chains below come from one sample, sequenced in a study of T cell responses to AZD1222 COVID-19 vaccine. Assay: immunoSEQ multiplex PCR; the TCRdb copy retains only in-frame clones and omits some. The data contain more than 100,000 clones, 70% to 85% of them seen just once; the ten biggest clones take up about 6%. Sequenced here: peripheral blood, sampled on day 0 of AZD1222 vaccination. These receptor sequences come from an adult in good health.

V and J are TRBV11-2 and TRBJ2-5; 10 bases map to TRBD2. Per the germline V gene, CDR1 is SGHAT and CDR2 is FQNNGV. J was trimmed by 1 base and V by 5 bases; bases with no gene match: 10. This CDR3 comprises 17 residues. The CDR3 is CASSPFPLAGVQETQYF. CDR3 coding DNA: TGTGCCAGCAGCCCCTTCCCTCTAGCGGGGGTCCAAGAGACCCAGTACTTC.

CDR3 sequence reads: CASSEPFVNEQFF. DNA for the CDR3: TGTGCCAGCAGCGAGCCGTTCGTCAATGAGCAGTTCTTC. The chain employs TRBV2 and TRBJ2-1; D ambiguous. The germline V gene encodes CDR1 SNHLY and CDR2 FYNNEI. The CDR3 extends over 13 amino acids. V gave up 6 bases and J gave up 6 bases, with 12 bases separating them.

V usage is TRBV3-1 (or the pseudogene TRBV3-2) and J usage is TRBJ2-2; D gene ambiguous. Germline V gene sequence: CDR1 LGHDT, CDR2 YNNKEL (reference sequence). The CDR3 totals 15 residues. The V gene lost 1 base and the J gene lost 0 bases, with 6 bases spanning the gap. The chain's CDR3 is CASSQGNANTGELFF. The CDR3 nucleotides read TGTGCCAGCAGCCAAGGAAATGCGAACACCGGGGAGCTGTTTTTT.

The V gene is TRBV6-1, the J gene TRBJ1-5, with TRBD1 matching over 7 bases. V lost 2 bases and J lost 2; bases outside the gene matches: 9. Per germline, CDR1 MNHNS and CDR2 SASEGT. The CDR3 sequence is 17 residues long. CDR3 loop: CASSESLTGLGNQPQHF. Here the CDR3 DNA reads TGTGCCAGCAGTGAATCATTGACAGGGCTGGGCAATCAGCCCCAGCATTTT.

This chain uses TRBV7-8 with TRBJ2-7, with 12 bases fitting TRBD2. The CDR3 covers 15 residues. Per the germline V gene, CDR1 is SGHVS and CDR2 is FQNEAQ. Trimming at V came to 4 bases and at J to 12 bases, leaving 13 bases not matched to a gene. In nucleotides, the CDR3 is TGTGCCAGCAGCTCAATCGGTGGACTAGCGGGGAGAACGTACTTC. Translated: CASSSIGGLAGRTYF.

The gene calls are TRBV2 and TRBJ2-1, with TRBD1 matching 8 bases. The length of the CDR3 is 15 residues. The trim removed 6 bases at V and 12 bases at J, leaving 16 bases unmatched. CDR1 and CDR2 from the germline V gene are SNHLY and FYNNEI. The CDR3 region is CASSHAGTGTMMQFF. Written as DNA, the CDR3 is TGTGCCAGCAGCCATGCTGGGACAGGTACAATGATGCAGTTCTTC.

This chain connects TRBV15 to TRBJ1-4; D gene unclear. Germline V gene sequence: CDR1 LNHNV, CDR2 YYDKDF (reference sequence). Trimming pared 0 bases from V and 0 bases from J, leaving 14 bases between. This CDR3 has 18 amino acids. CDR3 amino acids: CATSREDPPLATNEKLFF. The CDR3 region has the DNA TGTGCCACCAGCAGAGAGGACCCCCCCTTGGCAACTAATGAAAAACTGTTTTTT.

This clone has a single count. The V gene is TRBV5-5, the J gene TRBJ2-1, with D unresolved. CDR3 length: 12 amino acids. Trimming removed 3 bases at V and 5 bases at J, with 6 bases between. Germline values: CDR1 SGHKS, CDR2 YYEKEE (reference sequence). CDR3 amino acids: CASSSRDNEQFF. The CDR3 nucleotides are TGTGCCAGCAGCTCCCGGGACAATGAGCAGTTCTTC.

The chain couples TRBV9 to TRBJ1-6; possibly TRBD1 for D (6 bases). Germline V gene data show CDR1 as SGDLS and CDR2 as YYNGEE. V was pared by 4 bases and J by 10 bases, with 18 bases between. This CDR3 spans 15 amino acids. CDR3 coding DNA: TGTGCCAGCAGCCCCGAGGGGGGGTTCGTATCACCCCTCCACTTT. As protein: CASSPEGGFVSPLHF.

V is TRBV18 and J is TRBJ1-3, with 11 bases lining up with TRBD1. The length of the CDR3 is 14 residues. Per germline, CDR1 KGHSH and CDR2 LQKENI. The trim removed 10 bases at V and 3 bases at J, leaving 5 bases unmatched. CDR3 in amino acids: CATWTGGDGNTIYF. CDR3 DNA sequence: TGTGCCACTTGGACAGGGGGCGATGGAAACACCATATATTTT.

The chain links TRBV7-2 to TRBJ1-2; D is perhaps TRBD1 (5 bases). The germline CDR1 and CDR2 sequences are SGHTA and FQGNSA. CDR3 size: 14 residues. Trimming took 3 bases from V and 1 from J, leaving 9 bases between them. The CDR3 protein is CASSFSQGNYGYTF. In nucleotides, the CDR3 is TGTGCCAGCAGCTTTTCCCAGGGTAACTATGGCTACACCTTC.

The genes are TRBV3-1 (or the pseudogene TRBV3-2) and TRBJ2-3; D gene ambiguous. V was trimmed by 4 bases and J by 6 bases, leaving 8 bases between them. CDR1 and CDR2 from the germline V gene are LGHDT and YNNKEL (reference sequence). The CDR3 sequence is 12 residues long. CDR3 in DNA: TGTGCCAGCAGCCCCGGTGGCGATACGCAGTATTTT. It specifies CASSPGGDTQYF.

The chain has TRBV18 and TRBJ1-2, with D unclear. This CDR3 is built from 14 residues. The germline V and J ends were trimmed by 5 bases and 3 bases, with 13 bases remaining between them. Germline CDR1 is KGHSH and CDR2 is LQKENI. The chain's CDR3 is CASSSSWGDYGYTF. CDR3 DNA sequence: TGTGCCAGCTCATCGTCCTGGGGAGACTATGGCTACACCTTC.

The rearrangement joins TRBV4-2 to TRBJ2-7; D may be TRBD2 (7 bases). In germline, CDR1 is LGHNA, CDR2 YNFKEQ. CDR3 length equals 16 residues. Trimming took 0 bases from V and 4 from J, leaving 16 bases between them. DNA of the CDR3: TGTGCCAGCAGCCAAGATCGGGGGGCTACCCGGTACGAGCAGTACTTC. This gives the protein CASSQDRGATRYEQYF.